The 21 T cell receptor beta chains below were found in one sample sequenced in a study of cytomegalovirus exposure and HLA in healthy donors. PCR primers comprised 60 Vbeta and 13 Jbeta primers. Generated by immunoSEQ multiplex PCR, the TCRdb table keeps only in-frame clones and is missing some. The data contain some 120,000 clones, around 78% of them seen just once; the ten biggest clones take up around 3.9%. The sequencing input was PBMCs. Source of these receptors: a man aged 35-49 years in good health and CMV-seronegative.

V is TRBV6-1 and J is TRBJ1-1; a possible D gene is TRBD1 (6 bases). V was shortened by 8 bases and J by 0 bases, with 13 bases between the two germline ends. The CDR3 extends over 14 amino acids. Germline values: CDR1 MNHNS, CDR2 SASEGT. The CDR3 is CASRDINMNTEAFF. The CDR3 DNA reads TGTGCCAGCCGGGACATCAATATGAACACTGAAGCTTTCTTT.

This clone was observed a handful of times. The chain couples TRBV5-4 to TRBJ2-2; TRBD1 is a possible D gene (6 bases). The CDR3 runs to 14 residues. Germline V gives CDR1 SGHNT, CDR2 YYREEE (reference sequence). Trimming stripped 4 bases from V and 1 base from J, with 8 bases between. The CDR3 loop is CASSTTGNTGELFF. The CDR3 DNA reads TGTGCCAGCAGCACGACAGGGAACACCGGGGAGCTGTTTTTT.

V is TRBV5-1 and J is TRBJ2-1; 11 nucleotides match TRBD2. Germline loops: CDR1 SGHRS, CDR2 YFSETQ. Losses at the gene ends were 5 bases for V and 0 bases for J; bases not matched to a gene: 4. The CDR3 runs to 16 residues. As DNA, the CDR3 is TGCGCCAGCAGGGGGACTAGCGGTAGCTCCTACAATGAGCAGTTCTTC. Protein sequence: CASRGTSGSSYNEQFF.

The rearrangement uses TRBV7-3 and TRBJ2-7, with D tentatively TRBD2 (7 bases). Trimming removed 1 base from V and 4 bases from J, with 17 bases in between. Germline CDR1 and CDR2: SGHTA and FQGTGA. There are 16 residues in the CDR3. Written as DNA, the CDR3 is TGTGCCAGCAGCTTAATTGGGGGGGCTTCCCAATACGAGCAGTACTTC. As protein: CASSLIGGASQYEQYF.

The chain recombines TRBV4-1 with TRBJ1-1, with 9 bases that match TRBD1. J gave up 9 bases and V 3 bases, and 8 bases lay outside the gene matches. The CDR3 sequence is 14 residues long. Per germline, CDR1 MGHRA and CDR2 YSYEKL. The CDR3 DNA sequence: TGCGCCAGCAGCCAGCTTGCCGGGACAGGGAAAGCTTTCTTT. It encodes CASSQLAGTGKAFF.

The chain has TRBV7-6 and TRBJ1-3; TRBD1 is a possible D gene (6 bases). Trimming took off 5 bases at V and 2 bases at J, with 19 bases between the two ends. Germline values: CDR1 SGHVS, CDR2 FNYEAQ. The CDR3 consists of 17 residues. The CDR3 sequence is CASSLTALDRTGNTIYF. CDR3 in DNA: TGTGCCAGCAGCCTTACAGCTTTAGACAGGACTGGAAACACCATATATTTT.

The gene calls are TRBV14 and TRBJ2-2; 13 bases line up with TRBD2. The CDR3 has 15 amino acids. Germline V CDR1 and CDR2: SGHDN, FVKESK. The V and J ends lost 4 bases and 5 bases, in that order; junction bases with no gene match: 1. The CDR3: CASSPGLAGTGELFF. Written as DNA, the CDR3 is TGTGCCAGCAGCCCGGGACTAGCGGGGACCGGGGAGCTGTTTTTT.

This clone was observed a single time. The chain uses TRBV7-9 and TRBJ1-5, with D hard to call. V was clipped by 6 bases and J by 1 base, with 4 bases between them. Germline assignment: CDR1 SEHNR and CDR2 FQNEAQ (reference sequence). The CDR3 totals 12 residues. The CDR3: CASSLSNQPQHF. CDR3 DNA sequence: TGTGCCAGCAGTCTGAGCAATCAGCCCCAGCATTTT.

The V and J genes are TRBV9 and TRBJ2-6; possible D gene TRBD1, 6 bases. CDR1 and CDR2 from the germline V gene are SGDLS and YYNGEE. V was shortened by 3 bases and J by 0 bases, with 19 bases between the two germline ends. There are 19 residues in the CDR3. Here the CDR3 DNA reads TGTGCCAGCAGCGCCCCCGGGAAGGGGGTTGTCTCTGGGGCCAACGTCCTGACTTTC. Translation gives CASSAPGKGVVSGANVLTF.

The chain is built from TRBV10-2 and TRBJ2-1; 7 bases are a match to TRBD1. Germline V gives CDR1 WSHSY, CDR2 SAAADI. V gave up 10 bases and J gave up 5 bases; unmatched junction bases: 5. The CDR3 extends over 12 amino acids. This CDR3 is CATGQTNNEQFF. CDR3 nucleotides: TGCGCCACGGGACAGACAAACAATGAGCAGTTCTTC.

The chain uses TRBV18 and TRBJ1-4, with D unclear. Germline V gene lookup returns CDR1 KGHSH and CDR2 LQKENI. The CDR3 sequence is 13 residues long. V was trimmed by 3 bases and J by 5 bases, leaving 7 bases between them. The CDR3 DNA sequence: TGTGCCAGCTCACCCTCACAAAATGAAAAACTGTTTTTT. This encodes CASSPSQNEKLFF. The full variable domain, completed using reference TRBV18 and TRBJ1-4, is NAGVMQNPRHLVRRRGQEARLRCSPMKGHSHVYWYRQLPEEGLKFMVYLQKENIIDESGMPKERFSAEFPKEGPSILRIQQVVRGDSAAYFCASSPSQNEKLFFGSGTQLSVL.

J is TRBJ2-3 and V is TRBV27; D is uncertain. The V gene lost 3 bases and the J gene lost 8 bases, with 15 bases spanning the gap. There are 14 residues in the CDR3. Germline CDR1 reads MNHEY; CDR2 reads SMNVEV (reference sequence). The CDR3: CASSFASALGTQYF. CDR3 coding DNA: TGTGCCAGCAGTTTTGCTAGTGCCCTAGGTACGCAGTATTTT.

This chain uses TRBV2 with TRBJ1-5, with D hard to call. The germline V gene encodes CDR1 SNHLY and CDR2 FYNNEI. Trimming stripped 5 bases from V and 4 bases from J, with 15 bases between. The CDR3 covers 15 residues. The CDR3 region is CASSISGDGNQPQHF. The CDR3 DNA follows: TGTGCCAGCAGTATCTCCGGGGATGGTAATCAGCCCCAGCATTTT.

V is TRBV28 and J is TRBJ2-2; D might be TRBD2 (6 bases). The germline V and J ends were trimmed by 2 bases and 6 bases, with 13 bases remaining between them. This CDR3 is 15 amino acids long. CDR1 and CDR2 from the germline V gene are MDHEN and SYDVKM. The CDR3 DNA reads TGTGCCAGCAGTTTACCTCAAAGCGGGCCCGGGGAGCTGTTTTTT. It codes for CASSLPQSGPGELFF.

The J gene is TRBJ2-7, the V gene TRBV7-2, with 8 positions matching TRBD1. This CDR3 is 13 amino acids long. V lost 2 bases, J lost 6 bases, and 3 bases stayed unmatched. From germline, CDR1 is SGHTA and CDR2 FQGNSA. The CDR3 DNA follows: TGTGCCAGCAGCTTAAGGGACAGGAGCGAGCAGTACTTC. Its translation: CASSLRDRSEQYF.

The chain has TRBV7-3 and TRBJ2-2; 7 bases are a match to TRBD1. The V gene end was trimmed by 5 bases and the J gene end by 5 bases; junction bases not matched to a gene: 14. The length of the CDR3 is 17 residues. Germline lookup yields CDR1 SGHTA and CDR2 FQGTGA. In DNA form, the CDR3 reads TGTGCCAGCAGCCCAGGGACAGCCCACCTTAGGACCGGGGAGCTGTTTTTT. Translated, it gives CASSPGTAHLRTGELFF.

The chain couples TRBV6-6 to TRBJ1-2; no reliable D call. Germline CDR1 and CDR2: MNHNY and SVGAGI (reference sequence). V was cut by 4 bases and J by 6 bases, with 12 bases left in between. This CDR3 region has 13 residues. For the CDR3, the DNA is TGTGCCAGCAGTTCGGGGAGCCGGGATGGCTACACCTTC. Translating it yields CASSSGSRDGYTF.

This chain joins TRBV12-5 and TRBJ2-7, with 9 nucleotides matching TRBD1. Germline V gives CDR1 LGHNT, CDR2 FRNRAP. V shed 7 bases, J shed 7 bases, and the junction held 14 bases outside the gene matches. The CDR3 runs 15 residues. This chain's CDR3 is CASARSRDRVMEQYF. In DNA, the CDR3 is TGTGCTAGTGCAAGATCCCGGGACAGGGTGATGGAGCAGTACTTC.

The V call is TRBV6-1, the J call TRBJ1-1, with a tentative D call TRBD1 (5 bases). The CDR3 runs 17 residues. Per the germline V gene, CDR1 is MNHNS and CDR2 is SASEGT. Trimming removed 2 bases at V and 0 bases at J, with 16 bases between. The CDR3 coding sequence is TGTGCCAGCAGTGAAAGTAGGGGCCCTAATATGAACACTGAAGCTTTCTTT. Its translation: CASSESRGPNMNTEAFF.

This chain uses TRBV10-3 with TRBJ1-1; no definite D call. From germline, CDR1 is ENHRY and CDR2 SYGVKD. Deletions cut 6 bases from V and 1 base from J, with 18 bases between. CDR3 size: 16 residues. The CDR3 DNA reads TGTGCCATCAGCTGGATTCGAGGGCAGGCGAACACTGAAGCTTTCTTT. It yields the protein CAISWIRGQANTEAFF.

The chain employs TRBV6-5 and TRBJ1-6; 9 positions match TRBD1. Per germline, CDR1 MNHEY and CDR2 SVGAGI. CDR3 length equals 13 residues. The V and J ends lost 5 bases and 7 bases, in that order; junction bases with no gene match: 0. The CDR3 nucleotides are TGTGCCAGCAGTACAGGGGGCAATTCACCCCTCCACTTT. It yields the protein CASSTGGNSPLHF.